This T cell receptor (beta chain) comes out of a study of T cell responses to AZD1222 COVID-19 vaccine (dated by TCRdb to 2020 to 2022). As for the study more broadly: A total of just over 230 trial participants underwent TCR sequencing, of whom 200 to 220 received two doses of AZD1222 and around 26 received two doses of the MenACWY control vaccine. Trial participants were enrolled by age into 18-55, 56-69 and 70-plus year subgroups, with approximately 150, 30 and 60 TCR-sequenced participants respectively.

The CDR3 regions of human TCRbeta chains were analyzed by immunosequencing. The study's own analysis went as follows. Repertoire TCRs were matched against a reference library of SARS-CoV-2-specific TCRs generated with the MIRA antigen-specificity platform. Breadth was defined as the fraction of unique TCRs that were SARS-CoV-2-associated. Depth was defined as the fraction of total T cells that were SARS-CoV-2-associated. Using the MIRA data, each spike-specific TCR was mapped to the spike region that the TCR reacts to and placed in a CD4 or CD8 class. Log10-transformed breadth and depth values were compared by one-way ANOVA with Sidak's multiple comparisons tests. Sourced from immuneACCESS, this table was stored by TCRdb with only in-frame sequences that have V and J called. A share of the clones is absent; for the studies checked, an unresolved V gene accounts for under half, and the remainder has no known explanation. V, J and clone size are those of that table, while D and trimming were read from the DNA. The sample table records 15,000 to 19,000 clones; 88% of these occur just once. The ten largest clones take up roughly 2.8% of the sample.

Broader findings and caveats from the paper: Reportedly, almost half of the unique spike-specific TCRs recognized epitopes lying outside the regions that are mutated in the B.1.351 and B.1.1.7 variants. A significant rise in spike-specific TCR breadth and depth was observed after two AZD1222 doses relative to day 0 and relative to MenACWY recipients. Conclusions about previously exposed vaccinees are limited, since just six AZD1222 recipients were seropositive for SARS-CoV-2 at baseline. CD4 TCRs associated with the vaccine covered the entire spike protein, and the dominant responses were in regions 160-218 and 743-854. Participants were mostly white British, with more females than males. The authors suggested clonal diversity may have been underestimated. In the small 56-69-year group, the increase in depth fell short of significance, most likely because of low power. Because no samples from the day 14 peak response were available, repertoires could be characterized only after the peak T cell response.

This clone turned up a few times. The target of this receptor is not known. No base quality information exists; no much larger clone differs at one position. This specimen's time point label, per the study, means: about 28 days (+/-7) after the second vaccine dose. AZD1222 recipients whose second dose came at about 4 weeks and those whose second dose came at about 12 weeks were combined into one group, since spike-specific TCR depth and breadth did not differ between the two schedules. Samples from vaccinated people were obtained from the UK trials COV001 and COV002, which included a single-blind randomized controlled phase 2/3 trial of AZD1222 (ChAdOx1 nCoV-19) in healthy adults. For TCRbeta chain sequencing, PBMC samples from trial participants were taken at day 0 and at day 28 after the second dose. Its CDR3 holds 13 amino acids, cysteine through phenylalanine. Here the CDR3 DNA is all that survives: 39 bases in frame from base 1. The germline V end is reduced by 2 bases and the J end by 7 bases; junction bases left unmatched: 2. CDR1 and CDR2 are read off the germline V gene as MNHEY and SVGEGT.

This receptor was obtained from an adult who received the AZD1222 COVID-19 vaccine. The receptor chain draws on TRBV6-2 or TRBV6-3 and TRBJ1-1; TRBD1 lines up with 9 middle nucleotides. The sequencing used peripheral blood, collected 28 days after the second AZD1222 dose. The nucleotide sequence reads TGTGCCAGCAGTTACCTGGACAGGGGTGAAGCTTTCTTT. It translates as CASSYLDRGEAFF.